This is a list of T cell receptor beta chains from one sample in a study of blood T cells in healthy people across ages. One entry per CDR3 protein results from TCRdb running MiXCR on the 5' RACE reads. The table has some 1.1 million distinct CDR3 sequences, under 40% seen once. What was sequenced was blood. Receptor source: a man aged 18-30 years in good health. Both conserved end residues are part of each CDR3. Fields, in order: J gene, V gene, D gene, clone size, CDR3 protein, CDR3 DNA. D genes are given only for firm matches. Expanded clones get a size class; other rows say once, few or many, or leave the size out.

TRBJ2-4 TRBV28 TRBD1 . CASSTGQVPNIQYF TGTGCCAGCAGTACCGGACAGGTGCCGAACATTCAGTACTTC
TRBJ2-4 TRBV20-1 TRBD2 once CSAPGVLAGTKNIQYF TGCAGTGCTCCAGGGGTCCTAGCGGGTACCAAAAACATTCAGTACTTC
TRBJ2-7 TRBV9 . . CASSLSSGTALYNEQYF TGTGCCAGCAGCCTGTCTTCCGGGACGGCCCTTTACAATGAGCAGTACTTC
TRBJ2-3 TRBV27 . . CASTREWDQTTDTDTQYF TGTGCCAGCACCAGGGAGTGGGACCAAACAACAGACACAGATACGCAGTATTTT
TRBJ2-1 TRBV3-1 . . CASSQEPERRNEQFF TGTGCCAGCAGCCAAGAGCCGGAGAGGAGGAATGAGCAGTTCTTC
TRBJ2-5 TRBV7-2 . few CASSSPDGAETQYF TGTGCCAGCAGTTCTCCGGACGGGGCAGAGACCCAGTACTTC
TRBJ2-3 TRBV7-9 TRBD2 few CASSPGTSGDTDTQYF TGTGCCAGCAGCCCCGGGACTAGCGGCGACACAGATACGCAGTATTTT
TRBJ1-1 TRBV5-1 . . CASSWQGGTEAFF TGCGCCAGCAGCTGGCAGGGTGGCACTGAAGCTTTCTTT
TRBJ2-7 TRBV12-3/TRBV12-4 . . CASRRGPSSFYEQYF TGTGCCAGCAGACGCGGACCGAGCTCCTTCTACGAGCAGTACTTC
TRBJ2-7 TRBV6-6 . few CASRKGGQGSYEQYF TGTGCCAGCAGGAAAGGTGGACAAGGCTCCTACGAGCAGTACTTC
TRBJ1-1 TRBV12-3/TRBV12-4 TRBD1 few CASSFQGQGYTEAFF TGTGCCAGCAGTTTCCAGGGACAGGGGTACACTGAAGCTTTCTTT
TRBJ2-7 TRBV6-6 TRBD1 few CASSKGTAYYEQYF TGTGCCAGCAGTAAGGGGACAGCCTACTACGAGCAGTACTTC
TRBJ2-1 TRBV29-1 . few CSVEAPNYNEQFF TGCAGCGTTGAGGCCCCCAATTACAATGAGCAGTTCTTC
TRBJ2-4 TRBV4-1 . few CASSVMDQAKNIQYF TGCGCCAGCAGTGTCATGGACCAAGCCAAAAACATTCAGTACTTC
TRBJ2-4 TRBV13 . . CASSSRTAKNIQYF TGTGCCAGCAGCTCTCGGACAGCCAAAAACATTCAGTACTTC
TRBJ2-5 TRBV12-3/TRBV12-4 . few CASSPQVRETQYF TGTGCCAGCAGTCCCCAGGTACGAGAGACCCAGTACTTC
TRBJ2-7 TRBV20-1 TRBD1 many CSGLQGPSYEQYF TGCAGTGGTCTACAGGGGCCCTCCTACGAGCAGTACTTC
TRBJ2-7 TRBV11-2 TRBD2 . CASSFGLAWVGEQYF TGTGCCAGCAGCTTCGGACTAGCCTGGGTCGGTGAGCAGTACTTC
TRBJ1-1 TRBV25-1 . . CASSEWGLTEAFF TGTGCCAGCAGTGAATGGGGGTTGACTGAAGCTTTCTTT
TRBJ2-7 TRBV25-1 . few CASSVGENYEQYF TGTGCCAGCAGTGTGGGAGAAAACTACGAGCAGTACTTC
TRBJ1-6 TRBV5-1 . . CASSSGDSPLHF TGCGCCAGCAGCTCGGGGGATTCACCCCTCCACTTT
TRBJ1-2 TRBV5-1 . few CASSLGHRHGYTF TGCGCCAGCAGCTTAGGACATCGCCATGGCTACACCTTC
TRBJ1-1 TRBV4-3 . . CASSQEGGADEAFF TGCGCCAGCAGCCAAGAGGGGGGGGCAGATGAAGCTTTCTTT
TRBJ1-5 TRBV4-1 . . CASSQGPQYNQPQHF TGCGCCAGCAGCCAAGGTCCGCAGTACAATCAGCCCCAGCATTTT
TRBJ1-5 TRBV12-3/TRBV12-4 . . CASSFNRQPQHF TGTGCCAGCAGTTTCAACAGGCAGCCCCAGCATTTT
TRBJ2-3 TRBV5-1 . . CASSLRAPVSDTQYF TGCGCCAGCAGCTTGAGGGCCCCGGTGTCAGATACGCAGTATTTT
TRBJ2-5 TRBV25-1 . . CASTETTGGHETQYF TGTGCCAGCACCGAAACGACGGGGGGCCATGAGACCCAGTACTTC
TRBJ2-5 TRBV20-1 TRBD1 many CSARDHRDSQETQYF TGCAGTGCTAGGGACCACCGGGACAGCCAAGAGACCCAGTACTTC
TRBJ1-2 TRBV7-9 . . CASSLDSPDDGYTF TGTGCCAGCAGCTTAGACTCGCCAGACGATGGCTACACCTTC
TRBJ1-1 TRBV12-3/TRBV12-4 . few CASSLGASRGTEAFF TGTGCCAGCAGTTTAGGGGCCTCCCGGGGCACTGAAGCTTTCTTT
TRBJ2-7 TRBV20-1 TRBD1 . CSARGVDRYLYEQYF TGCAGTGCTAGAGGGGTGGACAGGTACTTGTACGAGCAGTACTTC
TRBJ2-3 TRBV27 . . CASSPASDTQYF TGTGCCAGCAGTCCAGCGTCGGATACGCAGTATTTT
TRBJ2-7 TRBV12-3/TRBV12-4 . . CASSTDREQYF TGTGCCAGCAGTACGGACAGAGAGCAGTACTTC
TRBJ2-7 TRBV5-1 . . CASRLGRGASYEQYF TGCGCCAGCAGATTAGGACGGGGTGCGTCCTACGAGCAGTACTTC
TRBJ2-2 TRBV6-5 . . CASSYSTKTGELFF TGTGCCAGCAGTTACTCTACAAAGACCGGGGAGCTGTTTTTT
TRBJ2-3 TRBV5-1 TRBD2 many CASSFGSGDGGTDTQYF TGCGCCAGCAGCTTCGGGAGCGGGGACGGTGGCACAGATACGCAGTATTTT
TRBJ1-1 TRBV14 . . CASSQEAAPGTEAFF TGTGCCAGCAGCCAAGAAGCGGCCCCGGGGACTGAAGCTTTCTTT
TRBJ2-5 TRBV2 TRBD2 few CASIAAGGLQETQYF TGTGCCAGCATAGCGGCGGGGGGACTTCAAGAGACCCAGTACTTC
TRBJ1-2 TRBV20-1 . . CSARVGGSNGYTF TGCAGTGCTAGAGTGGGGGGCAGTAATGGCTACACCTTC
TRBJ2-3 TRBV20-1 . few CSATGALPDTQYF TGCAGTGCTACCGGGGCCCTCCCAGATACGCAGTATTTT
TRBJ1-2 TRBV12-3/TRBV12-4 TRBD1 . CASRSQGGSYGYTF TGTGCCAGCAGGTCACAGGGGGGGAGCTATGGCTACACCTTC
TRBJ1-2 TRBV6-5 . . CASTTPGSQSYTF TGTGCCAGCACTACCCCGGGATCCCAGAGCTACACCTTC
TRBJ1-4 TRBV6-1 . . CASSEAGFQEKLFF TGTGCCAGCAGTGAAGCCGGGTTCCAGGAAAAACTGTTTTTT
TRBJ1-1 TRBV27 . few CASSQRASEAFF TGTGCCAGCAGTCAAAGGGCCAGTGAAGCTTTCTTT
TRBJ2-3 TRBV10-3 TRBD2 . CAISVGGGPTDTQYF TGTGCCATCAGTGTGGGCGGGGGGCCCACAGATACGCAGTATTTT
TRBJ2-3 TRBV2 TRBD2 few CASSGGTSGASRDTQYF TGTGCCAGCAGTGGGGGGACTAGCGGGGCTTCGAGGGATACGCAGTATTTT
TRBJ1-2 TRBV12-3/TRBV12-4 TRBD1 . CASRGTGKGYTF TGTGCCAGCAGGGGGACAGGGAAAGGCTACACCTTC
TRBJ2-2 TRBV27 . . CASSLRRAMTGELFF TGTGCCAGCAGTTTACGCAGGGCTATGACCGGGGAGCTGTTTTTT
TRBJ1-1 TRBV4-1 . . CASRRMGANTEAFF TGCGCCAGCAGACGAATGGGGGCGAACACTGAAGCTTTCTTT
TRBJ1-2 TRBV5-6 . few CASSFGAGANYGYTF TGTGCCAGCAGCTTTGGTGCGGGGGCTAACTATGGCTACACCTTC
TRBJ2-7 TRBV6-2/TRBV6-3 . few CASSHGSEQYF TGTGCCAGCAGCCACGGCAGTGAGCAGTACTTC
TRBJ1-4 TRBV5-1 . . CASSLGASTNEKLFF TGCGCCAGCAGCTTGGGGGCATCAACTAATGAAAAACTGTTTTTT
TRBJ1-1 TRBV12-3/TRBV12-4 . few CATVKTGGTPNTEAFF TGTGCCACGGTTAAAACGGGGGGCACACCGAACACTGAAGCTTTCTTT
TRBJ1-5 TRBV5-1 TRBD1 few CASSRTGEVGQPQHF TGCGCCAGCAGCAGGACAGGGGAGGTGGGACAGCCCCAGCATTTT